Presented here are 23 T cell receptor beta chains from one specimen sequenced in a study of blood T cell repertoires in COVID-19. The protocol was immunoSEQ multiplex PCR, while the TCRdb copy is restricted to in-frame clones and leaves out a portion. Of approximately 240,000 clones in the sample, approximately 84% were seen once. Sequencing used peripheral blood. Receptor source: a man over 45 who had recovered from COVID-19.

This chain uses TRBV5-7 with TRBJ1-4; D possibly corresponds to TRBD1 (6 bases). TRBV5-7 is classed as an ORF, of uncertain function. V was pared by 1 base and J by 10 bases, with 14 bases between. The CDR3 has 14 amino acids. The CDR3 bases are TGTGCCAGCAGCTTGTATACAGGGAAGGCAAAACTGTTTTTT. Translating gives CASSLYTGKAKLFF.

V gene TRBV30 combines with J gene TRBJ1-2, with 9 bases lining up with TRBD1. CDR1 and CDR2 (germline): GTSNPN, SVGIG (reference sequence). V lost 0 bases, J lost 7 bases, and 9 bases stayed unmatched. The CDR3 sequence is 15 residues long. CDR3 amino acids: CAWSVLGTGLSGYTF. DNA of the CDR3: TGTGCCTGGAGTGTACTAGGGACAGGGTTAAGTGGCTACACCTTC.

V gene TRBV18 combines with J gene TRBJ2-1; D is unresolved. Germline CDR1 KGHSH, CDR2 LQKENI. The CDR3 has 15 residues. Trimming took off 0 bases at V and 7 bases at J, with 13 bases between the two ends. The CDR3 loop reads CASSPPYTARNEQFF. CDR3 nucleotide sequence: TGTGCCAGCTCACCACCGTACACAGCCAGAAATGAGCAGTTCTTC.

The chain joins TRBV6-5 to TRBJ2-5; 8 bases agree with TRBD2. Germline assignment: CDR1 MNHEY and CDR2 SVGAGI. The CDR3 covers 15 residues. Losses at the gene ends were 5 bases for V and 6 bases for J; bases not matched to a gene: 11. CDR3 DNA sequence: TGTGCCAGCAGTACCACCGGGAGGGCCGTAAAGACCCAGTACTTC. This encodes CASSTTGRAVKTQYF.

The chain couples TRBV19 to TRBJ1-1; TRBD1 matches 7 bases. The length of the CDR3 is 16 residues. Trimming cost V 4 bases and J 0 bases; bases outside gene matches: 8. The germline V gene has CDR1 LNHDA and CDR2 SQIVND (reference sequence). The CDR3 reads CASSSRQGLMNTEAFF. Here the CDR3 DNA reads TGTGCCAGTAGTAGTAGACAGGGCCTAATGAACACTGAAGCTTTCTTT.

The chain carries TRBV3-1 (or the pseudogene TRBV3-2) and TRBJ1-4, with 8 bases aligning to TRBD1. Germline CDR1 and CDR2: LGHDT and YNNKEL (reference sequence). The CDR3 runs 14 residues. V lost 4 bases, J lost 7 bases, and 5 bases stayed unmatched. CDR3 DNA sequence: TGTGCCAGCAGCCCTCGGACAGGGAGTGAAAAACTGTTTTTT. Protein: CASSPRTGSEKLFF.

Concerning this clone itself: The sample has other DNA sequences that encode this CDR3 too. The V gene is TRBV6-5, the J gene TRBJ2-7; perhaps TRBD1 as D (6 bases). The V end was cut by 0 bases, the J end by 2 bases, with 11 bases between. Germline values: CDR1 MNHEY, CDR2 SVGAGI. CDR3 length: 15 residues. Written as DNA, the CDR3 is TGTGCCAGCAGTTACTCGAGAACAGGGCCCTACGAGCAGTACTTC. Its protein is CASSYSRTGPYEQYF.

The chain couples TRBV2 to TRBJ1-4; 7 nucleotides match TRBD1. V was pared by 7 bases and J by 2 bases, with 7 bases of the junction left unmatched. The CDR3 is made up of 15 amino acids. The germline CDR1 and CDR2 sequences are SNHLY and FYNNEI. The CDR3 loop reads CASKNQGVTNEKLFF. CDR3 DNA: TGTGCCAGCAAGAACCAGGGGGTCACTAATGAAAAACTGTTTTTT.

As to this clone: The sample has other DNA sequences that encode this CDR3 too. The chain couples TRBV27 to TRBJ2-7; D possibly corresponds to TRBD2 (5 bases). This CDR3 has 13 amino acids. Trimming removed 3 bases at V and 4 bases at J, with 10 bases between. Germline CDR1 reads MNHEY; CDR2 reads SMNVEV (reference sequence). Here the CDR3 reads CASSLGRGYEQYF. CDR3 bases: TGTGCCAGCAGTTTGGGTCGGGGATACGAGCAGTACTTC.

The rearrangement links TRBV5-1 to TRBJ2-7; 7 bases are shared with TRBD1. The CDR3 has 14 amino acids. Germline-derived CDR1 and CDR2 are SGHRS and YFSETQ. V shed 4 bases, J shed 3 bases, and the junction held 7 bases outside the gene matches. The CDR3 loop is CASSPLTGDYEQYF. CDR3 bases: TGCGCCAGCAGCCCTCTAACAGGGGACTACGAGCAGTACTTC.

V usage is TRBV6-1 and J usage is TRBJ2-1; TRBD2 is a possible D gene (5 bases). Germline CDR1 MNHNS, CDR2 SASEGT. The V gene lost 4 bases and the J gene lost 5 bases, with 21 bases spanning the gap. The CDR3 covers 17 residues. The CDR3 DNA follows: TGTGCCAGCAGTGGGGGATGGGCTAGCAAAACTAACAATGAGCAGTTCTTC. It encodes CASSGGWASKTNNEQFF.

The rearrangement joins TRBV4-2 to TRBJ2-7; 7 bases match TRBD1. This CDR3 has 15 residues. Trimming removed 0 bases from V and 6 bases from J; junction bases left unmatched: 8. CDR1 is LGHNA, CDR2 YNFKEQ, per germline. The CDR3 loop reads CASSQDPATGREQYF. The CDR3 bases are TGTGCCAGCAGCCAAGATCCGGCGACAGGGCGCGAGCAGTACTTC.

Concerning this clone: This sample includes further DNA sequences coding for the same CDR3. The chain recombines TRBV9 with TRBJ2-1, with D possibly TRBD2 on 6 matching bases. This CDR3 is built from 15 residues. The germline V and J ends were trimmed by 0 bases and 0 bases, with 7 bases remaining between them. Germline loops: CDR1 SGDLS, CDR2 YYNGEE. CDR3 sequence (DNA): TGTGCCAGCAGCGTAGTTAGCGGCTCCTACAATGAGCAGTTCTTC. Translation: CASSVVSGSYNEQFF.

The chain recombines TRBV29-1 with TRBJ2-1; 11 bases match TRBD2. The CDR3 is made up of 14 amino acids. V trimming: 5 bases; J trimming: 3 bases; junction bases outside the gene matches: 3. Germline values: CDR1 SQVTM, CDR2 ANQGSEA. This chain's CDR3 is CSVSGTSGYNEQFF. For the CDR3, the DNA is TGCAGCGTTTCCGGGACTAGCGGCTACAATGAGCAGTTCTTC.

This rearrangement joins TRBV11-3 to TRBJ2-7; D is unresolved. Trimming removed 3 bases at V and 0 bases at J, with 3 bases between. CDR3 size: 12 residues. The germline V gene encodes CDR1 SGHNT and CDR2 YENEEA. Here the CDR3 reads CASSFGSYEQYF. DNA for the CDR3: TGTGCCAGCAGCTTCGGCTCCTACGAGCAGTACTTC.

V and J are TRBV19 and TRBJ1-1, with 9 bases matching TRBD1. J lost 2 bases, V lost 4 bases, and 2 bases had no gene match. The CDR3 runs 14 residues. Germline CDR1 and CDR2: LNHDA and SQIVND (reference sequence). The CDR3 spells CASSNRGRNTEAFF. CDR3 nucleotides: TGTGCCAGTAGTAACAGGGGGCGTAACACTGAAGCTTTCTTT. The full variable domain, with the rest looked up from reference TRBV19 and TRBJ1-1, is DGGITQSPKYLFRKEGQNVTLSCEQNLNHDAMYWYRQDPGQGLRLIYYSQIVNDFQKGDIAEGYSVSREKKESFPLTVTSAQKNPTAFYLCASSNRGRNTEAFFGQGTRLTVV.

This chain links TRBV5-8 with TRBJ2-5; 15 nucleotides agree with TRBD2. CDR1 SGHTS and CDR2 YDEGEE come from the germline V gene. CDR3 length equals 18 residues. Trimming removed 4 bases from V and 1 base from J; junction bases left unmatched: 8. The CDR3 nucleotides read TGTGCCAGCAGCAGCGGGGGACTAGCGGGAGGAGTCCAAGAGACCCAGTACTTC. Translating gives CASSSGGLAGGVQETQYF.

V is TRBV11-2 and J is TRBJ2-7, with TRBD2 matching 13 bases. Trimming removed 1 base from V and 3 bases from J; junction bases left unmatched: 3. This CDR3 region has 16 residues. The germline V gene encodes CDR1 SGHAT and CDR2 FQNNGV. The CDR3 region is CASSLGLAGGGYEQYF. The CDR3 nucleotides read TGTGCCAGCAGCTTAGGACTAGCGGGAGGAGGCTACGAGCAGTACTTC.

This chain connects TRBV18 to TRBJ2-7; 9 bases map to TRBD1. Germline CDR1 is KGHSH and CDR2 is LQKENI. The J segment lost 6 bases and the V segment lost 1 base, leaving 7 bases of the junction unmatched. The CDR3 length is 15 residues. CDR3 nucleotides: TGTGCCAGCTCACCACTCGGGGACAGGGCCTCCGAGCAGTACTTC. Protein: CASSPLGDRASEQYF.

The chain joins TRBV19 to TRBJ2-2, with 8 positions matching TRBD1. CDR1 is LNHDA and CDR2 is SQIVND in the germline V gene (reference sequence). J was trimmed by 4 bases and V by 5 bases; bases with no gene match: 6. The CDR3 has 15 amino acids. CDR3 nucleotide sequence: TGTGCCAGTAGTGGACAGGGTTATACCACCGGGGAGCTGTTTTTT. This codes for CASSGQGYTTGELFF.

V gene TRBV24-1 combines with J gene TRBJ2-3, with 11 bases matching TRBD2. The trim removed 4 bases at V and 3 bases at J, leaving 8 bases unmatched. Germline V CDR1 and CDR2: KGHDR, SFDVKD. The CDR3 contains 17 residues. CDR3 sequence: CATSDARTSGLTDTQYF. The CDR3 DNA reads TGTGCCACCAGTGACGCACGGACTAGCGGGTTGACAGATACGCAGTATTTT.

The chain is built from TRBV11-2 and TRBJ2-5; tentative D call: TRBD2 (6 bases). Trimming removed 5 bases from V and 5 bases from J, with 15 bases in between. This CDR3 region has 14 residues. Germline CDR1 reads SGHAT; CDR2 reads FQNNGV. CDR3 in DNA: TGTGCCAGCAGCCTCCCGACTAGTTGGGAGACCCAGTACTTC. It translates to CASSLPTSWETQYF.

CDR3 in amino acids: CASSFEGLAAHNEQFF. The CDR3 DNA reads TGTGCCAGCAGTTTTGAAGGACTAGCGGCGCACAATGAGCAGTTCTTC. The chain has TRBV28 and TRBJ2-1, with TRBD2 identical over 10 bases. Germline CDR1 and CDR2: MDHEN and SYDVKM. The ends lost 3 bases at V and 5 bases at J; junction bases unmatched: 7. The CDR3 is 16 amino acids.